Listed here is a single T cell receptor (beta chain). Because the CDR3 is missing its conserved closing phenylalanine or tryptophan, this is likely a read error. The data were obtained in a study of tumor and adjacent non-tumor tissue in lung cancer. The CDR3 covers 13 residues. The germline V gene encodes CDR1 DFQATT and CDR2 SNEGSKA (reference sequence). This sample's RNA came from whole unsorted tissue. The normal lung tissue was taken more than 3 cm from the tumor edge. Three rounds of nested PCR, following a modified ARM-PCR protocol, produced the TCRbeta library. TCRdb ran MiXCR on the multiplex PCR reads and lists one entry per CDR3 protein. The profile shows fewer than 90,000 distinct CDR3 sequences, roughly 77% of them singletons.

Sequenced sample: distant non-tumor lung tissue. The chain uses TRBV20-1 and TRBJ1-5, with no clear D. TRBJ2-3 matches the DNA end more closely, so the J call is doubtful. The clonotype comes from a woman aged 50 to 60 with non-small cell lung cancer. Written as DNA, the CDR3 is TGCAGTGCTAGAGTTGATAGCAATCAGCCCCAGTATATT. It specifies CSARVDSNQPQYI.